Listed here is a single TCR beta chain. The antigen is not known. CDR3 size: 16 residues. Germline CDR1 reads DFQATT; CDR2 reads SNEGSKA (reference sequence). With 6 bases removed from V and 2 bases from J, the gap between germline ends came to 20 bases. This sample was taken from a study of blood T cells in healthy people across ages. Study observations and caveats: Strong correlation linked observed beta diversity and percent naive T cells.

A second PCR, run for roughly 7 to 11 cycles, used a sample-barcoded 5' primer plus a J-beta primer mix. Template switching added a 12-random-nucleotide identifier to every cDNA molecule. Each CDR3 protein gets one entry after TCRdb re-called the 5' RACE reads with MiXCR. The data contain about 780,000 distinct CDR3 sequences, 25% to 30% of them singletons. The sample was also linked to a second study, of T cells of mothers and their children. This second report adds: In unrelated and related pairs, TCR recombination output is shaped in a similar way by thymic selection.

Input material: blood. This clonotype was obtained from a boy aged 5 to 17 in good health. The chain has TRBV20-1 and TRBJ1-5; D possibly corresponds to TRBD1 (6 bases). CDR3 loop: CSAPPAGGGGNQPQHF. CDR3 in DNA: TGCAGTGCCCCCCCGGCGGGGGGCGGGGGCAATCAGCCCCAGCATTTT.